This TCR beta chain appears in the sequencing data of a study of T cells expressing NK-cell markers. Study information: Beta-chain profiling covered CD3+CD56+NKG2C+, CD3+CD56+NKG2C- and CD3+CD56-NKG2C+ sorted subsets. HCMV seropositivity marked seven of the eight sequenced donors; one was seronegative.

TCRdb derives one entry per CDR3 protein from the 5' RACE reads, leaving out DNA. The sample table sets out about 380,000 distinct CDR3 sequences. Overall study findings and caveats: Researchers report these clonotypes also headed the CD3+CD56-NKG2C+ fraction in several donors.

Points on this clonotype: Its antigen is not identified.

The CDR3 contains 14 residues. Per germline, CDR1 SGHKS and CDR2 YYEKEE (reference sequence). The rearrangement links TRBV5-5 to TRBJ2-4. Sample: blood T cells: a sorted CD56 or NKG2C T cell subset, CD4+ or CD8+ T cells, or bulk PBMC T cells (not recorded which). This clonotype was obtained from a man aged 18-69 years in good health. CDR3 sequence: CASSLVAAKNIQYF.